This record concerns one T cell receptor (beta chain) sequence. Only in-frame clones appear in the TCRdb table, and some are missing; sequencing was by immunoSEQ multiplex PCR. Altogether some 130,000 clones are present, 80% to 95% being singletons, with the ten largest covering 2% to 3%. This sample was taken from a study of control samples from healthy donors and cancer patients. V dropped 7 bases and J dropped 4; count of bases not matched to a gene: 7. This CDR3 spans 14 amino acids. Germline CDR1 and CDR2: MDHEN and SYDVKM. The chain couples TRBV28 to TRBJ2-7; TRBD1 matches at 10 bases. The sequencing input was blood. The clonotype was recovered from a middle-aged man in good health. The CDR3 is CASTIRQGAYEQYF. The CDR3 DNA reads as TGTGCCAGCACAATCAGACAGGGGGCGTACGAGCAGTACTTC.